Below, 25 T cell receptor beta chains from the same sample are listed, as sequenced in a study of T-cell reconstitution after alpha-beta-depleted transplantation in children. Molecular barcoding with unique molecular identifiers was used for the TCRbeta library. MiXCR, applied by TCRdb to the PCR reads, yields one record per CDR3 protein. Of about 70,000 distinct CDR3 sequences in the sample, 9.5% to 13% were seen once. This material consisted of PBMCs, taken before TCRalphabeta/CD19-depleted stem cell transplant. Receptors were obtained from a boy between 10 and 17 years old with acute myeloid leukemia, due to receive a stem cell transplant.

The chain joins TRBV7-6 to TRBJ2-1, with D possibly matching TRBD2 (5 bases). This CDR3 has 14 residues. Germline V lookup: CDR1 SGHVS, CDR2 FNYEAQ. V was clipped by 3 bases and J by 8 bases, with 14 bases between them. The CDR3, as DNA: TGTGCCAGCAGCTTGGGCGGACTTCCGGATGAGCAGTTCTTC. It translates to CASSLGGLPDEQFF.

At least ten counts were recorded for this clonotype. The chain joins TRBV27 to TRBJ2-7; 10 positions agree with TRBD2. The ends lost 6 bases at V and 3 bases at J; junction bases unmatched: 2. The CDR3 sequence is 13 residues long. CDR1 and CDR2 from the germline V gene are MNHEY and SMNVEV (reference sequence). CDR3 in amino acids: CASSPSGGYEQYF. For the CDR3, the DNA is TGTGCCAGCAGCCCTAGCGGGGGCTACGAGCAGTACTTC.

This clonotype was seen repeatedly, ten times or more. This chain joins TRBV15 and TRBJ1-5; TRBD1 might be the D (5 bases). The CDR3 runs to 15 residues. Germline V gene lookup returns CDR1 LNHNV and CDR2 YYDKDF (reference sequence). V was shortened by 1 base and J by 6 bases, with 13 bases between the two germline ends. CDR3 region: CATSRGSREIQPQHF. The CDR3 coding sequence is TGTGCCACCAGCAGAGGATCCAGGGAAATTCAGCCCCAGCATTTT.

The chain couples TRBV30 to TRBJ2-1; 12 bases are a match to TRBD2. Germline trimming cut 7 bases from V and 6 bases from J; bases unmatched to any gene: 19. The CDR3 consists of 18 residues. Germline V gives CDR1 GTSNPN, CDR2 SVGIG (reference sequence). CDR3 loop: CAYTRGTSGQASGNEQFF. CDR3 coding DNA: TGTGCCTACACGCGCGGGACTAGCGGGCAGGCATCCGGCAATGAGCAGTTCTTC.

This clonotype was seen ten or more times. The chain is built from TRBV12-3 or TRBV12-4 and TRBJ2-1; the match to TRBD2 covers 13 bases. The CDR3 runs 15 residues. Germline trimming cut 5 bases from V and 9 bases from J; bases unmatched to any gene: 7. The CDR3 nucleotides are TGTGCCAGCAGTATAAGACTAGCGGGGGGTTTTGAGCAGTTCTTC. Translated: CASSIRLAGGFEQFF.

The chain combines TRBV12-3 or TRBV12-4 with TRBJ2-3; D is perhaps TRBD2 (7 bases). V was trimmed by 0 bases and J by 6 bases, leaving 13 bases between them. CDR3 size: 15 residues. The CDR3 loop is CASSLALTGGDTQYF. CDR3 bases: TGTGCCAGCAGTTTAGCCCTCACGGGGGGCGATACGCAGTATTTT.

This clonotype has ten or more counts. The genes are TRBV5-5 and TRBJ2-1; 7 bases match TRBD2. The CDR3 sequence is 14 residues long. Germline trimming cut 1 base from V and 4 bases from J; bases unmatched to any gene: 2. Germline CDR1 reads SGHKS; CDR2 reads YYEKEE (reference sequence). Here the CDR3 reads CASSLQGGYNEQFF. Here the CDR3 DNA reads TGTGCCAGCAGCTTGCAGGGAGGGTACAATGAGCAGTTCTTC.

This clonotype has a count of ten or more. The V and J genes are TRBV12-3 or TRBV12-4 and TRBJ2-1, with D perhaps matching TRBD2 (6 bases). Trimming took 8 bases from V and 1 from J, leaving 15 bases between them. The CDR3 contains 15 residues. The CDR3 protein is CASLTSGLSYNEQFF. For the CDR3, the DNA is TGTGCCAGCCTAACCAGCGGGTTGTCCTACAATGAGCAGTTCTTC.

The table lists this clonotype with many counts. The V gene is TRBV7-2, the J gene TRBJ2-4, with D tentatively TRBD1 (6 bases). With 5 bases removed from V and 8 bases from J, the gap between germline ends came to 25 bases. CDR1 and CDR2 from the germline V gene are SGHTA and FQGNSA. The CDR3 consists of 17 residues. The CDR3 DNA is TGTGCCAGCAGCCTGCGACCCTCACAGGGCGGTGTAGACATTCAGTACTTC. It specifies CASSLRPSQGGVDIQYF.

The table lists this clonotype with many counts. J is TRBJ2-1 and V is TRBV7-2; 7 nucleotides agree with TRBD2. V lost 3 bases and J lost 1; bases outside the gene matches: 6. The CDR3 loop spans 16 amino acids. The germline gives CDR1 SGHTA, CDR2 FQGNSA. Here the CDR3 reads CASSFRGGGSYNEQFF. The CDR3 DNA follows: TGTGCCAGCAGCTTTAGAGGCGGGGGATCCTACAATGAGCAGTTCTTC.

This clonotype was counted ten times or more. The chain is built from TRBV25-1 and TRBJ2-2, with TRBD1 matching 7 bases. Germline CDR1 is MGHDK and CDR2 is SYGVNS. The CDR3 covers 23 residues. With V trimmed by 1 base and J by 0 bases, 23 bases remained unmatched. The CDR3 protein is CASSEFGTASDILRQTNTGELFF. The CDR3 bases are TGTGCCAGCAGTGAATTTGGGACAGCGTCGGATATCCTCAGACAAACGAACACCGGGGAGCTGTTTTTT.

The CDR3 DNA reads as TGTGCCAGCAGCTTAGTAGCAGGGGGGTATAGCTATGGCTACACCTTC. Translating it yields CASSLVAGGYSYGYTF. V gene TRBV7-8 combines with J gene TRBJ1-2, with TRBD1 matching over 7 bases. The CDR3 has 16 residues. Germline V gene lookup returns CDR1 SGHVS and CDR2 FQNEAQ. The V gene end was trimmed by 1 base and the J gene end by 4 bases; junction bases not matched to a gene: 9. Combining the CDR3 with reference TRBV7-8 and TRBJ1-2 gives the whole variable domain GAGVSQSPRYKVAKRGQDVALRCDPISGHVSLFWYQQALGQGPEFLTYFQNEAQLDKSGLPSDRFFAERPEGSVSTLKIQRTQQEDSAVYLCASSLVAGGYSYGYTFGSGTRLTVV.

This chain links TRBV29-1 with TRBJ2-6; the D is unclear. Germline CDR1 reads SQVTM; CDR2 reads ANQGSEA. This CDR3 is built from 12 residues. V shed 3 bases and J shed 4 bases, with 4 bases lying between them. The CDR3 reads CSVDTGANVLTF. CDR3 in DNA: TGCAGCGTTGATACCGGGGCCAACGTCCTGACTTTC.

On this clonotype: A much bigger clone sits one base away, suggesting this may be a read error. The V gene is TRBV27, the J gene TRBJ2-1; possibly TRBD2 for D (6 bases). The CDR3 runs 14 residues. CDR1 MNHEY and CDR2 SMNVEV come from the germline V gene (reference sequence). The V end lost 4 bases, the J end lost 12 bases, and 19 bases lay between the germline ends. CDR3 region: CASSSGGGILGQFF. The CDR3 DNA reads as TGTGCCAGCAGTTCTGGCGGAGGGATATTAGGGCAGTTCTTC.

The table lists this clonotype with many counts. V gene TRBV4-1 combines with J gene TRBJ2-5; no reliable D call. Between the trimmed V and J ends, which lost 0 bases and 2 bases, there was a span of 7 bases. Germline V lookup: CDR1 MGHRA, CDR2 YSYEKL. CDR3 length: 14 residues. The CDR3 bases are TGCGCCAGCAGCCAAGAGGGTTATCAAGAGACCCAGTACTTC. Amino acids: CASSQEGYQETQYF.

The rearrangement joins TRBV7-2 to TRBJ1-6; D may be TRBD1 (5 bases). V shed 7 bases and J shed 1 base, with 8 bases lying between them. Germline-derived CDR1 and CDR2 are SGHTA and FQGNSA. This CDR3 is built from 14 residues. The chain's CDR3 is CASNRQSYNSPLHF. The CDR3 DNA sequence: TGTGCCAGCAACCGACAGTCCTATAATTCACCCCTCCACTTT.

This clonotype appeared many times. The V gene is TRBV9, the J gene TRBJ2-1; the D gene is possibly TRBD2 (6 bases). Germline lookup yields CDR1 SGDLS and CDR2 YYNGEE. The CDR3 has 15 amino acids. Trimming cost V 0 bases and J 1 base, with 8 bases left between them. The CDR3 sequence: CASSVAGASYNEQFF. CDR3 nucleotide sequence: TGTGCCAGCAGCGTAGCGGGAGCATCCTACAATGAGCAGTTCTTC.

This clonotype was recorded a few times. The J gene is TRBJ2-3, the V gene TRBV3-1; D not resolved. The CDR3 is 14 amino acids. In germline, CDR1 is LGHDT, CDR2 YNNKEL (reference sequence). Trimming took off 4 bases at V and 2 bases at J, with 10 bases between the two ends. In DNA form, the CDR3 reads TGTGCCAGCAGCCCAATTAGGACCACAGATACGCAGTATTTT. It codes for CASSPIRTTDTQYF.

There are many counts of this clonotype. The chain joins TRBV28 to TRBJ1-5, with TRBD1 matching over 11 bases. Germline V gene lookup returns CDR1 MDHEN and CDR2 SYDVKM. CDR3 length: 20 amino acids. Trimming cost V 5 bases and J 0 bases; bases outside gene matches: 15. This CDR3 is CASSGLIGGQGVYSNQPQHF. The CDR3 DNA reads TGTGCCAGCAGTGGCCTAATCGGGGGACAGGGGGTTTATAGCAATCAGCCCCAGCATTTT.

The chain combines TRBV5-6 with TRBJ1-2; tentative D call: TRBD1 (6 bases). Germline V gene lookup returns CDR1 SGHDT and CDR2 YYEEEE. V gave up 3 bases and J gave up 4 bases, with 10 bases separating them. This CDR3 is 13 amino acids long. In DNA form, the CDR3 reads TGTGCCAGCAGCTCGGGGGGCGGCTATGGCTACACCTTC. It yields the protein CASSSGGGYGYTF.

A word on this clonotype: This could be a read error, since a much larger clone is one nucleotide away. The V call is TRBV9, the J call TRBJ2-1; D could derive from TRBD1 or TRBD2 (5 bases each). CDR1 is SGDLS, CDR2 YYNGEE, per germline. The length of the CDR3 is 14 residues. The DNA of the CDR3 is TGTGCCAGCAAAATGGGTCTTTTGGGGGATGAGCAGTCCTTC. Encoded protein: CASKMGLLGDEQSF.

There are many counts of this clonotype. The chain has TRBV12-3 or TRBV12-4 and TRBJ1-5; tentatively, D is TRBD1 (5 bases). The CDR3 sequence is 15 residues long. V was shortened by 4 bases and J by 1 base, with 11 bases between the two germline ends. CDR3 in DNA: TGTGCCAGCAGTTACCGCGGGGCGAGCAATCAGCCCCAGCATTTT. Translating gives CASSYRGASNQPQHF.

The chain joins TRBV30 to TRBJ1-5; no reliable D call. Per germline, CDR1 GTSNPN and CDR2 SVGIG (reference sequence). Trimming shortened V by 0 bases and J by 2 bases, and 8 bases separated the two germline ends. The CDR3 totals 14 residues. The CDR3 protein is CAWSVGSGNQPQHF. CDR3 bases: TGTGCCTGGAGTGTAGGTTCCGGCAATCAGCCCCAGCATTTT.

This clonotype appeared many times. CDR3 nucleotide sequence: TGTGCCTCATCGGGACGGGGGCCCGTACTGGGCACGCAGTATTTT. Translated: CASSGRGPVLGTQYF. This chain uses TRBV28 with TRBJ2-3; D is perhaps TRBD1 or TRBD2 (6 bases each). Germline CDR1 and CDR2: MDHEN and SYDVKM. The CDR3 spans 15 residues. V shed 11 bases and J shed 9 bases, with 27 bases lying between them.

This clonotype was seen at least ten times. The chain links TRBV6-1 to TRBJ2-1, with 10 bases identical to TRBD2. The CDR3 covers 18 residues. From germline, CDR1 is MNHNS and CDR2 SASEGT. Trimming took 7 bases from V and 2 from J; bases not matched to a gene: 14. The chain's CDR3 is CASTHAAQRGGPYNEQFF. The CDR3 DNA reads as TGTGCCAGCACCCACGCGGCACAGCGGGGGGGCCCCTACAATGAGCAGTTCTTC.